This entry lists 15 T cell receptor beta chains sequenced from one sample in a study of tumour-infiltrating T cells in Burkitt lymphoma (dated by TCRdb to 2019 to 2021). Libraries were built with the immunoSEQ multiplex PCR assay. Here the immuneACCESS table is served through TCRdb, limited to in-frame sequences with V and J called. Missing clones are a known gap in these copies; in checked studies unresolved V genes cover under half, and the rest lacks a known reason. The sample table shows 1,200 or so clones, and under 20% are seen once. The ten largest clonotypes hold roughly 44% of the sample. Sequenced material: tumor tissue. The receptors derive from a human donor with Burkitt lymphoma.

This clone was found a few times. This rearrangement joins TRBV27 to TRBJ2-1; D may be TRBD2 (5 bases). The CDR3 covers 12 residues. From germline, CDR1 is MNHEY and CDR2 SMNVEV (reference sequence). V lost 1 base and J lost 11, with 9 bases in between. CDR3 DNA sequence: TGTGCCAGCAGTTTATACGGGATAAAGCAGTTCTTC. Its translation: CASSLYGIKQFF.

Remarks on this clone: Other nucleotide sequences in the sample specify the same CDR3. The chain couples TRBV27 to TRBJ1-2, with a possible D match to TRBD1 (6 bases). V lost 0 bases and J lost 2, with 7 bases in between. CDR3 length: 14 amino acids. Germline V CDR1 and CDR2: MNHEY, SMNVEV (reference sequence). The CDR3 spells CASSLSGGNYGYTF. DNA for the CDR3: TGTGCCAGCAGTTTATCAGGGGGGAACTATGGCTACACCTTC.

By share, this clone counts as hyperexpanded (1% or more). The chain is built from TRBV30 and TRBJ2-7; D gene uncertain. V was trimmed by 4 bases and J by 2 bases, leaving 9 bases between them. Germline CDR1 reads GTSNPN; CDR2 reads SVGIG (reference sequence). This CDR3 contains 12 residues. In nucleotides, the CDR3 is TGTGCCTGGATAATCAATCCCTACGAGCAGTACTTC. Residues: CAWIINPYEQYF.

This clone was counted a few times. The rearrangement links TRBV11-2 to TRBJ2-5, with 11 positions matching TRBD2. The CDR3 has 16 amino acids. Germline V gene data show CDR1 as SGHAT and CDR2 as FQNNGV. V shed 5 bases, J shed 1 base, and the junction held 6 bases outside the gene matches. CDR3 DNA: TGTGCCAGCAGCCCCCCGACTAGCGGGGTCCAAGAGACCCAGTACTTC. It codes for CASSPPTSGVQETQYF. Full variable domain (remainder filled in from reference TRBV11-2 and TRBJ2-5): EAGVAQSPRYKIIEKRQSVAFWCNPISGHATLYWYQQILGQGPKLLIQFQNNGVVDDSQLPKDRFSAERLKGVDSTLKIQPAKLEDSAVYLCASSPPTSGVQETQYFGPGTRLLVL.

Only a few counts were recorded for this clone. The chain employs TRBV6-1 and TRBJ1-2; D is perhaps TRBD1 (5 bases). Trimming left V 4 bases short and J 0 bases short, with 18 bases between. The germline gives CDR1 MNHNS, CDR2 SASEGT. The CDR3 sequence is 17 residues long. The CDR3 nucleotides are TGTGCCAGCAGTGTGCACTTCTGGGGGAGCTCTAACTATGGCTACACCTTC. This encodes CASSVHFWGSSNYGYTF.

Note on this clone: A read error may produce the germline difference seen at one junction end. The chain carries TRBV2 and TRBJ2-7, with 7 nucleotides matching TRBD1. CDR1 and CDR2 (germline): SNHLY, FYNNEI. This CDR3 has 15 residues. CDR3 bases: TGTGCCAGCAATGAAGACCAGACAGGGAACCACGAGCAGTACTTC. It translates to CASNEDQTGNHEQYF.

This clone was seen only a few times. The chain couples TRBV5-1 to TRBJ1-2; D is undetermined. The CDR3 is made up of 12 amino acids. The germline V gene has CDR1 SGHRS and CDR2 YFSETQ. Deletions cut 7 bases from V and 7 bases from J, with 14 bases between. The CDR3 DNA is TGCGCCAGCGCAGACGTACGCCGTGGCTACACCTTC. As protein: CASADVRRGYTF.

This clone was observed a few times. The CDR3 DNA is TGCGCCAGCAGCTTCTTGACAGGGCCCGGGATGAACACTGAAGCTTTCTTT. Translating it yields CASSFLTGPGMNTEAFF. The chain links TRBV5-1 to TRBJ1-1; 7 bases match TRBD1. Germline CDR1 is SGHRS and CDR2 is YFSETQ. The CDR3 is made up of 17 amino acids. J gave up 0 bases and V 2 bases, and 10 bases lay outside the gene matches.

The chain joins TRBV30 to TRBJ1-3; D is uncertain. In germline, CDR1 is GTSNPN, CDR2 SVGIG (reference sequence). V was trimmed by 4 bases and J by 3 bases, leaving 16 bases between them. The CDR3 consists of 15 residues. The CDR3 protein is CAWTWAGFGGNTIYF. The CDR3 DNA reads as TGTGCCTGGACCTGGGCCGGGTTTGGTGGAAACACCATATATTTT.

In its sample, this clone was seen a few times. This sequence joins TRBV19 and TRBJ2-7; D perhaps matches TRBD2 (6 bases). Germline V gene sequence: CDR1 LNHDA, CDR2 SQIVND (reference sequence). V was cut by 3 bases and J by 0 bases, with 12 bases left in between. This CDR3 contains 15 residues. The CDR3 sequence: CASSIRGLSSYEQYF. CDR3 sequence (DNA): TGTGCCAGTAGTATTCGCGGACTAAGCTCCTACGAGCAGTACTTC.

This clone was recorded a few times. The rearrangement joins TRBV6-5 to TRBJ1-1; 8 nucleotides align to TRBD1. The CDR3 sequence is 13 residues long. The V segment lost 8 bases and the J segment 3 bases; nucleotides outside the gene matches: 5. Germline V gives CDR1 MNHEY, CDR2 SVGAGI. The chain's CDR3 is CASGQGGDTEAFF. The CDR3 nucleotides read TGTGCCAGCGGACAGGGTGGGGACACTGAAGCTTTCTTT.

The chain couples TRBV2 to TRBJ1-2; weak D call: TRBD1 (5 bases). Germline CDR1 and CDR2: SNHLY and FYNNEI. The CDR3 is made up of 13 amino acids. The V end lost 3 bases, the J end lost 2 bases, and 7 bases lay between the germline ends. In DNA form, the CDR3 reads TGTGCCAGCAGTGAGTACAGGAACTATGGCTACACCTTC. It codes for CASSEYRNYGYTF. Drawing the rest from reference TRBV2 and TRBJ1-2, the complete variable domain is EPEVTQTPSHQVTQMGQEVILRCVPISNHLYFYWYRQILGQKVEFLVSFYNNEISEKSEIFDDQFSVERPDGSNFTLKIRSTKLEDSAMYFCASSEYRNYGYTFGSGTRLTVV.

The chain links TRBV27 to TRBJ2-1, with TRBD2 matching 10 bases. The germline V gene has CDR1 MNHEY and CDR2 SMNVEV (reference sequence). V trimming: 2 bases; J trimming: 7 bases; junction bases outside the gene matches: 11. The CDR3 totals 17 residues. The DNA for the CDR3 is TGTGCCAGCAGTTTACAGCTAGCGGGAGAATTGGGGAATGAGCAGTTCTTC. The encoded protein is CASSLQLAGELGNEQFF.

V is TRBV28 and J is TRBJ1-1, with a tentative D call TRBD1 (6 bases). There are 19 residues in the CDR3. CDR1 and CDR2 from the germline V gene are MDHEN and SYDVKM. V gave up 3 bases and J gave up 0 bases, with 23 bases separating them. This chain's CDR3 is CASSFAGAGPLALNTEAFF. The DNA of the CDR3 is TGTGCCAGCAGTTTTGCAGGGGCCGGCCCCCTTGCCCTGAACACTGAAGCTTTCTTT.

This clone was observed a handful of times. The chain recombines TRBV7-6 with TRBJ1-1; D is unclear. The germline CDR1 and CDR2 sequences are SGHVS and FNYEAQ. The CDR3 consists of 13 residues. V was pared by 5 bases and J by 1 base, with 8 bases between. CDR3 loop: CASSRDSNTEAFF. CDR3 nucleotide sequence: TGTGCCAGCAGCCGCGATTCGAACACTGAAGCTTTCTTT.